A selection of T cell receptor beta chains follows, all from one sample in a study of T cell responses to AZD1222 COVID-19 vaccine. The assay was immunoSEQ multiplex PCR, and TCRdb's table has in-frame clones only and misses some. This table holds some 120,000 clones, around 90% found once. The specimen was peripheral blood, collected on day 0 of AZD1222 vaccination. Source of these receptors: an adult in good health. Both conserved end residues are part of each CDR3. D genes are given only for firm matches. Expanded clones are given a class, and other clones once, few, many or no size at all.

len,d_gene,v_gene,j_gene,abundance,CDR3nt,CDR3aa
13,-,TRBV12-5,TRBJ1-2,-,TGTGCTAGTGGTTTGGTATCGGGGGGTGGCTACACCTTC,CASGLVSGGGYTF
17,TRBD1,TRBV9,TRBJ1-6,-,TGTGCCAGCAGCTCCCGGGTGGGGACAGGGGGTTGGTCACCCCTCCACTTT,CASSSRVGTGGWSPLHF
14,-,TRBV11-3,TRBJ1-1,-,TGTGCCAGCAGCCCCACAGGGATAGACACTGAAGCTTTCTTT,CASSPTGIDTEAFF
13,-,TRBV6-5,TRBJ1-2,-,TGTGCCAGCAGTTGGGGTGGGCTCTATGGCTACACCTTC,CASSWGGLYGYTF
14,-,TRBV6-5,TRBJ2-7,-,TGTGCCAGCAGTTACTCGGACAGAACCTACGAGCAGTACTTC,CASSYSDRTYEQYF
18,-,TRBV5-8,TRBJ2-7,once,TGTGCCAGCAGCTTACTGGCCCTCCGGTATCGACGGACCTACGAGCAGTACTTC,CASSLLALRYRRTYEQYF
14,-,TRBV28,TRBJ1-1,-,TGTGCCAGCAGTTTATTATTAGGGAACACTGAAGCTTTCTTT,CASSLLLGNTEAFF
15,-,TRBV6-6,TRBJ1-3,-,TGTGCCAGCAGTTACGTTCAGAGCTCTGGAAACACCATATATTTT,CASSYVQSSGNTIYF
13,-,TRBV6-1,TRBJ1-6,-,TGTGCCAGCAGTGAACTTGGAAATTCACCCCTCCACTTT,CASSELGNSPLHF
14,-,TRBV28,TRBJ1-6,-,TGTGCCAGCAGTCCCCGACAGGATAATTCACCCCTCCACTTT,CASSPRQDNSPLHF
16,-,TRBV6-2/TRBV6-3,TRBJ2-7,once,TGTGCCAGCAGTTACGGGTCCCGGGACGGAGCCTACGAGCAGTACTTC,CASSYGSRDGAYEQYF
17,-,TRBV3-1/TRBV3-2,TRBJ2-5,-,TGTGCCAGCAGCCCCACCTCCGGGCGGGGGCGGCCGGAGACCCAGTACTTC,CASSPTSGRGRPETQYF
15,-,TRBV27,TRBJ2-2,-,TGTGCCAGCAACCTAGAAAGGGGCGGCACCGGGGAGCTGTTTTTT,CASNLERGGTGELFF
15,-,TRBV5-4,TRBJ2-3,once,TGTGCCAGCAGCTTAATGTGGGGCGGGTCAGATACGCAGTATTTT,CASSLMWGGSDTQYF
13,TRBD1,TRBV29-1,TRBJ1-1,-,TGCAGCGTTCATGGACAGGGAGGCACTGAAGCTTTCTTT,CSVHGQGGTEAFF
15,-,TRBV11-2,TRBJ2-7,-,TGTGCCAGCAGCTTGGGACCGGACTTGACCTACGAGCAGTACTTC,CASSLGPDLTYEQYF
13,-,TRBV5-1,TRBJ1-2,-,TGCGCCAGCAGCTTGGGCGGCCAGAATGGCTACACCTTC,CASSLGGQNGYTF
18,TRBD2,TRBV19,TRBJ2-3,-,TGTGCCAGTAGTATTTCTAGCGGGAGTTGGGGAAATACAGATACGCAGTATTTT,CASSISSGSWGNTDTQYF
13,TRBD2,TRBV30,TRBJ2-5,-,TGTGCCTGGAGCTTTGGCGGGAGAGAGACCCAGTACTTC,CAWSFGGRETQYF
14,TRBD2,TRBV11-2,TRBJ2-1,-,TGTGCCAGCAGCTTAGAGGGAGCGGGGGTTGAGCAGTTCTTC,CASSLEGAGVEQFF
16,-,TRBV27,TRBJ1-1,-,TGTGCCAGCTACCCGGGGCAGTTGGGGGGGCTCACTGAAGCTTTCTTT,CASYPGQLGGLTEAFF
14,-,TRBV2,TRBJ1-1,-,TGTGCCAGCAGATCCCTTCTCCTGGTCACTGAAGCTTTCTTT,CASRSLLLVTEAFF
15,-,TRBV4-1,TRBJ1-3,-,TGCGCCAGCAGCCAAGAGTCCAGGACTGGAAACACCATATATTTT,CASSQESRTGNTIYF
13,TRBD2,TRBV24-1,TRBJ2-1,-,TGTGCCACCAGTGAATTAGCGGGAGGGCCCCCATTCTTC,CATSELAGGPPFF
14,TRBD2,TRBV3-1/TRBV3-2,TRBJ2-3,-,TGTGCCAGCAGCCAAGGGACTAGCGGGGTATCGCAGTATTTT,CASSQGTSGVSQYF
15,TRBD2,TRBV5-1,TRBJ2-1,-,TGCGCCAGCAGCTTGGAGCGGGAGAGTAGCAATGAGCAGTTCTTC,CASSLERESSNEQFF
15,-,TRBV18,TRBJ1-1,few,TGTGCCAGCTCATCTCGACAGATGCTGAACACTGAAGCTTTCTTT,CASSSRQMLNTEAFF
16,-,TRBV21-1,TRBJ2-7,-,TGTGCCAGCAGCGGGGAAGCGGGGGTCCCCTACTACGAGCAGTACTTC,CASSGEAGVPYYEQYF
13,TRBD1,TRBV18,TRBJ1-3,-,TGTGCCAGCTCACTGGACAGGGTGGACACCATATATTTT,CASSLDRVDTIYF